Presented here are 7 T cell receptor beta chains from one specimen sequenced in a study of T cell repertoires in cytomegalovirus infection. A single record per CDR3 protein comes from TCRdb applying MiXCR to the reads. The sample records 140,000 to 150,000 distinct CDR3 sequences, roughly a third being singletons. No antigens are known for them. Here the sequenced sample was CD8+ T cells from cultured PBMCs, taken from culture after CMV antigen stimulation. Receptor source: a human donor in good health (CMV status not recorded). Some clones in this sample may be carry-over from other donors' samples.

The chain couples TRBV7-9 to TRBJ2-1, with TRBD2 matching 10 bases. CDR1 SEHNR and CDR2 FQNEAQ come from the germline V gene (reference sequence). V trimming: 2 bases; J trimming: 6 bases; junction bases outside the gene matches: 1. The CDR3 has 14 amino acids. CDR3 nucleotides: TGTGCCAGCAGCTTAACTAGCGGGGTCAATGAGCAGTTCTTC. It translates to CASSLTSGVNEQFF.

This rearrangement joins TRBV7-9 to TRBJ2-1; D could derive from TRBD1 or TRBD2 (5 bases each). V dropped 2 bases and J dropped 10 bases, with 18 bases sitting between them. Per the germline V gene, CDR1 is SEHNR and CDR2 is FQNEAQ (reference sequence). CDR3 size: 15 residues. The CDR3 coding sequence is TGTGCCAGCAGCTTATACCCGCAGGGAGTAGACGAGCAGTTCTTC. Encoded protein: CASSLYPQGVDEQFF.

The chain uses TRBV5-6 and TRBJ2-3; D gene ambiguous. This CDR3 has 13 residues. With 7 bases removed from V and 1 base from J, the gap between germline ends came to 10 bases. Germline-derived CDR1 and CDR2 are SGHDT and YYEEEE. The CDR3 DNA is TGTGCCAGCCTCCTCGGGCGCACAGATACGCAGTATTTT. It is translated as CASLLGRTDTQYF.

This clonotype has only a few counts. The DNA for the CDR3 is TGTGCCAGCAGACCCACTAGCGGGGGGCCGTACAATGAGCAGTTCTTC. Protein sequence: CASRPTSGGPYNEQFF. The chain links TRBV7-9 to TRBJ2-1; TRBD2 agrees at 12 bases. Germline V gene lookup returns CDR1 SEHNR and CDR2 FQNEAQ (reference sequence). This CDR3 has 16 amino acids. The J segment lost 4 bases and the V segment lost 6 bases, leaving 7 bases of the junction unmatched.

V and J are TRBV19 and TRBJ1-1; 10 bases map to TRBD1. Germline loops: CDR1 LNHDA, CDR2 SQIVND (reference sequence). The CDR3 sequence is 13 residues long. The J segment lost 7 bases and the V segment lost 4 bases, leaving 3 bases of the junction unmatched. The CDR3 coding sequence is TGTGCCAGTAGTACCGGGACAGGGGATGAAGCTTTCTTT. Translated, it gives CASSTGTGDEAFF. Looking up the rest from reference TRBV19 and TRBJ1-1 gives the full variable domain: DGGITQSPKYLFRKEGQNVTLSCEQNLNHDAMYWYRQDPGQGLRLIYYSQIVNDFQKGDIAEGYSVSREKKESFPLTVTSAQKNPTAFYLCASSTGTGDEAFFGQGTRLTVV.

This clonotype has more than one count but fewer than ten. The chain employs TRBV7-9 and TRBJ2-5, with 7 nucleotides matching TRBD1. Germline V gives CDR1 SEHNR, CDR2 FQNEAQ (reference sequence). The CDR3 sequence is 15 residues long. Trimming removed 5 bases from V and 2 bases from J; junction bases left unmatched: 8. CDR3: CASSPSPGQQETQYF. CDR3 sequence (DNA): TGTGCCAGCAGCCCATCACCGGGACAGCAAGAGACCCAGTACTTC.

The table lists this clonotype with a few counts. CDR3 region: CASSLNPGLGGQETQYF. The CDR3, as DNA: TGTGCCAGCAGTTTAAACCCGGGATTGGGGGGACAAGAGACCCAGTACTTC. This chain joins TRBV28 and TRBJ2-5; possibly TRBD2 for D (6 bases). Trimming cost V 2 bases and J 2 bases, with 18 bases left between them. This CDR3 has 17 amino acids. Germline lookup yields CDR1 MDHEN and CDR2 SYDVKM.